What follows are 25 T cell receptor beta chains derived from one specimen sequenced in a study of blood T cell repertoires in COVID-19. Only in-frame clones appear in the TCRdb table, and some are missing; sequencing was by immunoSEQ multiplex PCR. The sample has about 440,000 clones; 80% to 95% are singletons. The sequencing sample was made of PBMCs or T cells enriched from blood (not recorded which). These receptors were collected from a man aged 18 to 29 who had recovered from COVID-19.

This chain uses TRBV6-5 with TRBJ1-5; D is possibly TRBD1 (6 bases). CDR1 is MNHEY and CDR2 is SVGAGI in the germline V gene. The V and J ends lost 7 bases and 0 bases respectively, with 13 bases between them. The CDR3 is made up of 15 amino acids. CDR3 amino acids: CASNTLDSSNQPQHF. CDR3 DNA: TGTGCCAGCAACACCTTGGACAGTAGCAATCAGCCCCAGCATTTT.

This CDR3 reads CASSQDHGEQYF. The CDR3 DNA is TGTGCCAGCAGCCAAGACCACGGCGAGCAGTACTTC. This sequence joins TRBV14 and TRBJ2-7, with D unclear. V lost 0 bases and J 6 bases, leaving 6 bases between the germline ends. The CDR3 sequence is 12 residues long. The germline V gene encodes CDR1 SGHDN and CDR2 FVKESK.

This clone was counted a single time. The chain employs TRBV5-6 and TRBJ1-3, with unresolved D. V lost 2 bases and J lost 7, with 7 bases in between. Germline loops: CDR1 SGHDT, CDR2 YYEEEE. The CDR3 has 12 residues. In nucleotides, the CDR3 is TGTGCCAGCAGCTTCTCACTGAACACCATATATTTT. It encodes CASSFSLNTIYF.

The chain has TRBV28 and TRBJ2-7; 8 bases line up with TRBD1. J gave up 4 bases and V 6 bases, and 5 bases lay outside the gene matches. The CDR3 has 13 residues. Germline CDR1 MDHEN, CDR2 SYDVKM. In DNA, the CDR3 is TGTGCCAGCAGGCGGACAGGGACGTACGAGCAGTACTTC. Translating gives CASRRTGTYEQYF.

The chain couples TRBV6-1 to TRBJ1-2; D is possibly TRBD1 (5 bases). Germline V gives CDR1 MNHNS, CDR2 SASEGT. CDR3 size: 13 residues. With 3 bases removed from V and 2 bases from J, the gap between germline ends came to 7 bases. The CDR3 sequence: CASSEKGNYGYTF. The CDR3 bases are TGTGCCAGCAGTGAGAAGGGGAACTATGGCTACACCTTC.

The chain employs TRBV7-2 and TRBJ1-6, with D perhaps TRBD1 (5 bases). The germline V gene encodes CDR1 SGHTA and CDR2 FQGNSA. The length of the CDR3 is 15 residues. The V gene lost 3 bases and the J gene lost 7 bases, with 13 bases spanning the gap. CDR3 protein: CASSLGPGGNSPLHF. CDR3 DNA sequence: TGTGCCAGCAGCTTGGGTCCCGGGGGAAATTCACCCCTCCACTTT.

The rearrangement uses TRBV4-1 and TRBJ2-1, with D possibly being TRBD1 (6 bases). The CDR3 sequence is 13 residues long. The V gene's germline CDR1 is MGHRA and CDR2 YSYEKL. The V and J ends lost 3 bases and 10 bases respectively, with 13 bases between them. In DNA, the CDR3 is TGCGCCAGCAGCCAGACAGGTCTGGGGGAGCAGTTCTTC. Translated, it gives CASSQTGLGEQFF.

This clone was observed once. CDR3 sequence: CASNQGAYGYTF. As DNA, the CDR3 is TGTGCCAGCAATCAGGGGGCCTATGGCTACACCTTC. The chain employs TRBV2 and TRBJ1-2; 8 bases are shared with TRBD1. The V gene end was trimmed by 7 bases and the J gene end by 4 bases; junction bases not matched to a gene: 2. Germline V gene sequence: CDR1 SNHLY, CDR2 FYNNEI. The CDR3 has 12 residues.

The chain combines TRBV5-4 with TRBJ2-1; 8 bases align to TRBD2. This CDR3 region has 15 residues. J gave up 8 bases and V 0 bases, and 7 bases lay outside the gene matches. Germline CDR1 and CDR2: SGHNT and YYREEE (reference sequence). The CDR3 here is CASSLAGGAMDEQFF. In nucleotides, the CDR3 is TGTGCCAGCAGCTTGGCCGGGGGGGCCATGGATGAGCAGTTCTTC.

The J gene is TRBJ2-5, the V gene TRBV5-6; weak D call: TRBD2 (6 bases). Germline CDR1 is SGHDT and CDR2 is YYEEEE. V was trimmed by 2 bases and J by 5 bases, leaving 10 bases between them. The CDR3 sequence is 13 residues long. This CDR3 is CASSFGTWETQYF. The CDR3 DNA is TGTGCCAGCAGCTTTGGGACTTGGGAGACCCAGTACTTC.

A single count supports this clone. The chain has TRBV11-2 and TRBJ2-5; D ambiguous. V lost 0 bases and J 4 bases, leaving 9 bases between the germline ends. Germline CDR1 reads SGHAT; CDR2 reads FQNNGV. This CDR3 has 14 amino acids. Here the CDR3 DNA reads TGTGCCAGCAGCTTAGATGCCGGGTTAGAGACCCAGTACTTC. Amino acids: CASSLDAGLETQYF.

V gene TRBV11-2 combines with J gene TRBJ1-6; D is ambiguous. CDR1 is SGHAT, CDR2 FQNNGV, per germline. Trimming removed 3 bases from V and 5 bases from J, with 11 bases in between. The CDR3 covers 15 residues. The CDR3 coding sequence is TGTGCCAGCAGCTTCGGGAGGGCGAATAATTCACCCCTCCACTTT. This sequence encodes CASSFGRANNSPLHF.

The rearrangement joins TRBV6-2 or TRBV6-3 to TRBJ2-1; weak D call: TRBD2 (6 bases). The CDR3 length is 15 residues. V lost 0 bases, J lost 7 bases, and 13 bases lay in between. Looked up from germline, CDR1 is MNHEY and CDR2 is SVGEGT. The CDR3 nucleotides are TGTGCCAGCAGTTACTCCGTCGGGGGTCTTAATGAGCAGTTCTTC. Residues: CASSYSVGGLNEQFF.

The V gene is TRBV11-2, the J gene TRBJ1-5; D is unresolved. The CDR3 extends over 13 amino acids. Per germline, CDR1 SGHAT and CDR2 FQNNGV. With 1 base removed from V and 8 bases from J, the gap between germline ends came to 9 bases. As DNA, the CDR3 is TGTGCCAGCAGCTTAGGAGTCGGGGAGCCCCAGCATTTT. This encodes CASSLGVGEPQHF.

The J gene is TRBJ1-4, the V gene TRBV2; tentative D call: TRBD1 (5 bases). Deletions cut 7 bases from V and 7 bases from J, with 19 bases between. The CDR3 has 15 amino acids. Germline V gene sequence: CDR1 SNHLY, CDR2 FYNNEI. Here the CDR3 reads CASTQLAGGSEKLFF. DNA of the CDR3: TGTGCCAGCACCCAACTGGCGGGGGGTAGTGAAAAACTGTTTTTT.

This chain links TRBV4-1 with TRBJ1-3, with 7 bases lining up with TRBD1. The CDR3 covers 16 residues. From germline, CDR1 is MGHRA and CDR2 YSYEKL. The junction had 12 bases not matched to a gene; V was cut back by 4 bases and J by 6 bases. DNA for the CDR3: TGCGCCAGCAGCCCCTACCAGGGGGGCTTCGAAAACACCATATATTTT. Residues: CASSPYQGGFENTIYF.

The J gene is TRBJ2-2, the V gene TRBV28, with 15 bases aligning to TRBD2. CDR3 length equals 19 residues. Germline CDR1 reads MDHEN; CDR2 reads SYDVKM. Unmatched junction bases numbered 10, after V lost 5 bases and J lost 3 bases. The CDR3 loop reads CASSPLNGLAGGHTGELFF. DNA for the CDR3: TGTGCCAGCAGTCCACTAAACGGACTAGCGGGAGGGCACACCGGGGAGCTGTTTTTT.

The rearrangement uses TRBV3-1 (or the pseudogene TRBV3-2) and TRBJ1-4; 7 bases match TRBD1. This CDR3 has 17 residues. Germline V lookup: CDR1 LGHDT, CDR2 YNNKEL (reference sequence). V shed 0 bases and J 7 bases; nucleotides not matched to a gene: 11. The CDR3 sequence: CASSQDPGQGEVEKLFF. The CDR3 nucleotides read TGTGCCAGCAGCCAAGATCCTGGGCAGGGGGAAGTTGAAAAACTGTTTTTT.

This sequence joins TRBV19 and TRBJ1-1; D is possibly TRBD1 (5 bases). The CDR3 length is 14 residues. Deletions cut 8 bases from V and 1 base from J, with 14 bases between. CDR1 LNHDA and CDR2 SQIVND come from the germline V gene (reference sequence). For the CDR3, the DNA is TGTGCCAGTCATCCTAACGACAGGAACACTGAAGCTTTCTTT. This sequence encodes CASHPNDRNTEAFF.

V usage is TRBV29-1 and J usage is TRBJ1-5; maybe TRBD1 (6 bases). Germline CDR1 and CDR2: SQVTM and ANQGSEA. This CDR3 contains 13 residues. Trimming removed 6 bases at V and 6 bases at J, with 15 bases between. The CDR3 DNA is TGCAGCGTCGCGGACAGCCCAAGTCAGCCCCAGCATTTT. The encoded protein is CSVADSPSQPQHF.

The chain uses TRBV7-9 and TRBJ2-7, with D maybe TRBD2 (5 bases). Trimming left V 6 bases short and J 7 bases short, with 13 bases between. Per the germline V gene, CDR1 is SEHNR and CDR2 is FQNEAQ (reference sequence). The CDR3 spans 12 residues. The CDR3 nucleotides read TGTGCCAGCAGGAAGGGAGTTTCGGAGCAGTACTTC. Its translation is CASRKGVSEQYF.

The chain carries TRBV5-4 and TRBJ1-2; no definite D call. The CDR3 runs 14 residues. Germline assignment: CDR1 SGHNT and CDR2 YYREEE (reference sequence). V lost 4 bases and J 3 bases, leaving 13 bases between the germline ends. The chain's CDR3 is CASSPRGADYGYTF. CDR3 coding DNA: TGTGCCAGCAGCCCAAGAGGAGCGGACTATGGCTACACCTTC.

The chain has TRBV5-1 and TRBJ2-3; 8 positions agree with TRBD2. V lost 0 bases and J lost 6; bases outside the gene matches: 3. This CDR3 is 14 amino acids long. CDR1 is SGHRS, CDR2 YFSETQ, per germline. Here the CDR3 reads CASSLGREGDTQYF. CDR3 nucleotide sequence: TGCGCCAGCAGCTTGGGTCGGGAGGGGGATACGCAGTATTTT.

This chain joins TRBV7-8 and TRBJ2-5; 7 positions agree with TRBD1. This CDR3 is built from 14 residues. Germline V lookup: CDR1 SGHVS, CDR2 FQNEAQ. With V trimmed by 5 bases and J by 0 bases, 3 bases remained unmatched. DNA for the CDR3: TGTGCCAGCAGCCTACAGGGGTACCAAGAGACCCAGTACTTC. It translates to CASSLQGYQETQYF.

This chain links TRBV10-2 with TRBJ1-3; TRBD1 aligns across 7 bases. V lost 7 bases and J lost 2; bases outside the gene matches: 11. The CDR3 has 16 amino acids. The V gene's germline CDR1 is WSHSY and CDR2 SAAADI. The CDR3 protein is CASTKASGQTGNTIYF. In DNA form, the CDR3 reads TGCGCCAGCACCAAGGCCTCGGGACAGACTGGAAACACCATATATTTT.